This T cell receptor (beta chain) was documented in a study of CD8 T cells in Susac syndrome (dated by TCRdb to 2018 to 2020). About the investigation overall: Whether CD8+ T cell activation and differentiation in Susac syndrome was antigen driven was tested using repertoire sequencing. CD8+ T cell repertoire clonality was compared between more than ten healthy donors, some 14 Susac syndrome patients and 15 multiple sclerosis patients.

Spanning cysteine to phenylalanine, the CDR3 consists of 14 amino acids. Only CDR3 DNA is held: 42 bases, read in frame from base 1. For CDR1 and CDR2, the germline V gene (reference sequence) lists MNHEY and SMNVEV. Compared with germline, V lacks 7 bases and J lacks 5 bases; bases without a gene match: 4. The paper as a whole reports these results and caveats: The study acknowledged that relatively few individuals were included in the TCR sequencing and HLA analysis.

Peripheral blood CD8+ and CD4+ T cells from healthy donors, Susac syndrome patients and multiple sclerosis patients were profiled using high-throughput TCR beta sequencing. Treatment-naive patients with stable or active relapsing-remitting disease fulfilling revised McDonald criteria were used as multiple sclerosis controls. Bulk CD8+ and CD4+ T cells were purified by magnetic negative isolation, whereas CD8+ TEMRA cells were enriched by FACS. Blood was collected in EDTA tubes and processed within 24 hours, with PBMCs isolated through density gradient centrifugation. PBMCs intended for TCR sequencing were cryopreserved in liquid nitrogen and thawed later in a water bath at 37 degrees C. A purity of at least 90% was achieved for sorted or isolated CD4+, CD8+ and CD8+ TEMRA cells. Concerning this clonotype itself: The antigen this receptor binds is unknown. No much larger clone is present one base from it, and per-base qualities are unavailable.

RNA was extracted with the RNeasy kit and roughly 0.5 to 1 ug was reverse transcribed using random hexamers. The immunoSEQ multiplex PCR assay, covering 54 Vbeta and 13 Jbeta segments, was used to amplify TCR beta CDR3 regions. PCR amplification bias was corrected by using a synthetic template baseline for primer optimization and computational correction. On the study's bioinformatics: Reads were assigned to V, D and J genes according to IMGT and analyzed in immunoSEQ Analyzer, with only productive sequences retained. Clonality was computed as one minus Shannon entropy normalized by log2 of the number of productive unique sequences. For each patient and control, public and private clones were evaluated among the 100 most prevalent clones. Clones were defined as Susac-specific if absent from the healthy and MS cohorts, from more than 900 published viral clones and from other ImmuneACCESS disease sequences. TCRdb applied fastp at Q25 and MiXCR to the public reads, then kept only in-frame beta chains. A single entry per CDR3 protein holds the most common genes and DNA from its merged rows. The V and J calls reflect TCRdb's pipeline rather than the authors' work. The sample profile shows 250,000 to 300,000 distinct CDR3 sequences; over 75% of them were found once. Clones ranked in the top ten supply less than 0.2% of the sample.

The sequenced sample consisted of CD8+ T cells from PBMCs. The clonotype originates from a human donor with multiple sclerosis. The chain is encoded by TRBV27 joined to TRBJ2-1, and TRBD2 aligns with 11 junction nucleotides. The DNA sequence is TGTGCCAGCAAAGAACTAGCGGGAGACAATGAGCAGTTCTTC. The resulting protein is CASKELAGDNEQFF.